This T cell receptor (beta chain) originates from a study of Tregs in tolerant kidney transplant recipients. The study's findings and limits: This study did not directly address biological reproducibility.

The V gene lost 0 bases and the J gene lost 6 bases, with 14 bases spanning the gap. This CDR3 contains 15 residues. The germline gives CDR1 LNHNV, CDR2 YYDKDF (reference sequence). Regarding this clone: Its target is not known.

TCRdb's table, derived via immunoSEQ multiplex PCR, lists solely in-frame clones and lacks some. Here the sample spans about 240,000 clones, about 80% being singletons. Input material: CD4+ T cells from blood. The chain recombines TRBV15 with TRBJ1-2, with D possibly TRBD1 on 5 matching bases. This TCR came from a human donor in good health. CDR3 amino acids: CATSRDLVRADGYTF. The DNA for the CDR3 is TGTGCCACCAGCAGAGATTTGGTCAGGGCCGATGGCTACACCTTC.